These T cell receptor beta chains were read from a single sample in a study of liver allograft versus peripheral blood T cells. TCRdb reanalysed the reads using MiXCR and keeps one entry per CDR3 protein. Seen here are more than 3,500 distinct CDR3 sequences, roughly 14% observed once, and the top ten hold 4.2%. These receptor sequences come from a human patient who had a liver transplant. Certain T cells may be donor cells from the graft. CDR3s include the opening cysteine and the closing phenylalanine or tryptophan. The D gene is left open where the match is weak. Clone size, where shown, is once, few, many, or a class for clones that have expanded.

TRBV6-2/TRBV6-3	15	medium-sized	TRBJ2-4	TRBD1	TGTGCCAGCAGAAACGACAGGGGAATATGGAACATTCAGTACTTC	CASRNDRGIWNIQYF
TRBV11-1	13	medium-sized	TRBJ1-1	-	TGTGCCAGCAGCCGGAGTATGAACACTGAAGCTTTCTTT	CASSRSMNTEAFF
TRBV20-1	14	-	TRBJ1-2	-	TGCAGTGCTCAAGACCTACAGGGTCACTATGGCTACACCTTC	CSAQDLQGHYGYTF
TRBV11-2	15	-	TRBJ2-7	TRBD2	TGTGCCAGCAGCCCGAGACTAGCGGGGGCCTACGAGCAGTACTTC	CASSPRLAGAYEQYF
TRBV6-5	16	medium-sized	TRBJ1-3	TRBD1	TGTGCCAGCAGTTGGACAGGGACATTCTCTGGAAACACCATATATTTT	CASSWTGTFSGNTIYF
TRBV11-2	15	-	TRBJ2-3	TRBD2	TGTGCCAGCAGTGAGACTAGCGGGGTCCGTGGTACGCAGTATTTT	CASSETSGVRGTQYF
TRBV20-1	13	-	TRBJ2-5	-	TGCAGTGCTAGAGATCCGAGGAAAGAGACCCAGTACTTC	CSARDPRKETQYF
TRBV7-9	17	medium-sized	TRBJ1-3	-	TGTGCCAGCAGCTTAGGGCTACAGGCCATCTCTGGAAACACCATATATTTT	CASSLGLQAISGNTIYF
TRBV12-3/TRBV12-4	15	few	TRBJ2-5	TRBD2	TGTGCCAGCAGCATAGCGGGGGGGGTATCGGAGACCCAGTACTTC	CASSIAGGVSETQYF
TRBV4-1	14	-	TRBJ1-4	TRBD1	TGCGCCAGCAGTCGGACAGGGGACGAAGAAAAACTGTTTTTT	CASSRTGDEEKLFF
TRBV30	15	medium-sized	TRBJ1-5	TRBD1	TGTGCCTGGAGCGGGACAGGGTTTAGCAATCAGCCCCAGCATTTT	CAWSGTGFSNQPQHF
TRBV6-5	18	medium-sized	TRBJ2-4	TRBD2	TGTGCCAGCAGTTATCGGACTAGCGGCCCCTTGACCAAAAACATTCAGTACTTC	CASSYRTSGPLTKNIQYF
TRBV9	15	few	TRBJ1-1	-	TGTGCCAGCAGCCCCGTCGGGAGGGGCAAGCCTGAAGCTTTCTTT	CASSPVGRGKPEAFF
TRBV19	15	medium-sized	TRBJ1-4	-	TGTGCCAGTAGTTGGCAGGGCGGTATTAATGAAAAACTGTTTTTT	CASSWQGGINEKLFF
TRBV19	12	medium-sized	TRBJ2-1	-	TGTGCCAGTAGTATAGGGAAAAATGAGCAGTTCTTC	CASSIGKNEQFF
TRBV7-9	17	medium-sized	TRBJ2-1	TRBD1	TGTGCCAGCAGCCCCGCCCCCCGGGACAGGGGGCACAATGAGCAGTTCTTC	CASSPAPRDRGHNEQFF
TRBV28	17	medium-sized	TRBJ1-4	TRBD1	TGTGCCAGCAGCCAGTCCCCTCCAGGGGGCCCTAATGAAAAACTGTTTTTT	CASSQSPPGGPNEKLFF
TRBV5-6	15	few	TRBJ2-3	-	TGTGCCAGCAGCTTGAATTCTAAAAATGGAGATACGCAGTATTTT	CASSLNSKNGDTQYF
TRBV20-1	15	medium-sized	TRBJ1-5	TRBD1	TGCAGTGCTAGAGAGGGGACAGGGGGCAATCAGCCCCAGCATTTT	CSAREGTGGNQPQHF
TRBV20-1	13	-	TRBJ1-2	-	TGCAGTGCTAATACCGGGGTCTCCTATGGCTACACCTTC	CSANTGVSYGYTF
TRBV20-1	15	many	TRBJ2-1	TRBD2	TGCAGTGCTAGAGGGGCCCGGGGCGGGAGTTGGGAGCAGTTCTTC	CSARGARGGSWEQFF
TRBV20-1	13	-	TRBJ2-7	-	TGCAGTGCTAGAGCGGGTTCCTCCTACGAGCAGTACTTC	CSARAGSSYEQYF
TRBV19	15	medium-sized	TRBJ2-2	TRBD1	TGTGCCAGTAGTATGGCAGGGGGCGCAACCGGGGAGCTGTTTTTT	CASSMAGGATGELFF
TRBV11-2	15	-	TRBJ1-5	-	TGTGCCAGCAGCTTAGCCGGGGACCAGGGTCAGCCCCAGCATTTT	CASSLAGDQGQPQHF
TRBV20-1	14	-	TRBJ1-4	TRBD1	TGCAGTGCCATTCGACAGGGGGCGCGTGAAAAACTGTTTTTT	CSAIRQGAREKLFF
TRBV20-1	16	many	TRBJ1-5	TRBD1	TGCAGTGCTAGAGCCCGGACAGGGGGCGGCAATCAGCCCCAGCATTTT	CSARARTGGGNQPQHF
TRBV6-1	13	medium-sized	TRBJ1-1	-	TGTGCCAGCAGTGCAAGGGGTAACACTGAAGCTTTCTTT	CASSARGNTEAFF
TRBV5-5	12	few	TRBJ1-1	-	TGTGCCAGCAGCTTGAGAGGAACTGAAGCTTTCTTT	CASSLRGTEAFF
TRBV11-3	17	-	TRBJ2-1	TRBD2	TGTGCCAGCAGCCCAGGACTAGCGGGTCCTACGGGTAATGAGCAGTTCTTC	CASSPGLAGPTGNEQFF
TRBV29-1	14	medium-sized	TRBJ2-3	-	TGCAGCGTTGAAGGTGGCCAGGGCACAGATACGCAGTATTTT	CSVEGGQGTDTQYF
TRBV18	14	medium-sized	TRBJ1-1	-	TGTGCCAGCTCACCCTTACAAGAGAACACTGAAGCTTTCTTT	CASSPLQENTEAFF
TRBV19	14	medium-sized	TRBJ2-7	-	TGTGCCAGTAGTATTTCGGGGGTCTTCTACGAGCAGTACTTC	CASSISGVFYEQYF
TRBV19	17	medium-sized	TRBJ2-1	TRBD1	TGTGCCAGTAGTAGCCCACCCGGGACAGGGGATACCAATGAGCAGTTCTTC	CASSSPPGTGDTNEQFF
TRBV2	13	few	TRBJ1-1	-	TGTGCCAGCAGTGACAGGGGTGTCACTGAAGCTTTCTTT	CASSDRGVTEAFF
TRBV3-1	15	-	TRBJ2-1	TRBD2	TGTGCCAGCAGCCAAGGAGCGGGGGCACACAATGAGCAGTTCTTC	CASSQGAGAHNEQFF
TRBV6-1	12	large	TRBJ2-3	-	TGTGCCAGCGGGGAAAGTCAGACAAGGCAGTATTTT	CASGESQTRQYF
TRBV15	16	medium-sized	TRBJ1-1	-	TGTGCCACCAGCAGGGAAGTGGGACCGTTGAACACTGAAGCTTTCTTT	CATSREVGPLNTEAFF
TRBV5-6	14	medium-sized	TRBJ1-6	-	TGTGCCAGCAGCTTGCTAGGGGTTAATTCACCCCTCCACTTT	CASSLLGVNSPLHF
TRBV10-2	12	-	TRBJ1-1	-	TGCGCCAGCAGTGTCAAGAACACTGAAGCTTTCTTT	CASSVKNTEAFF
TRBV18	11	medium-sized	TRBJ2-7	-	TGTGCCAGCTCATTCTCCCACGAGCAGTACTTC	CASSFSHEQYF
TRBV19	16	medium-sized	TRBJ1-5	TRBD1	TGTGCCAGTAGCGGGACAGGGGGCCGTAGCAATCAGCCCCAGCATTTT	CASSGTGGRSNQPQHF
TRBV25-1	16	medium-sized	TRBJ2-1	TRBD2	TGTGCCAGCAGTGAATCGGAGGGACTAGTCTACAATGAGCAGTTCTTC	CASSESEGLVYNEQFF
TRBV20-1	16	few	TRBJ2-5	TRBD2	TGCAGTGCCCATGGGGTGCTAGCGGGAGACCAAGAGACCCAGTACTTC	CSAHGVLAGDQETQYF
TRBV18	13	medium-sized	TRBJ1-5	TRBD1	TGTGCCAGCTCACCGGACAGGGATCAGCCCCAGCATTTT	CASSPDRDQPQHF
TRBV19	18	medium-sized	TRBJ2-3	TRBD2	TGTGCCAGTAGTTCGCCCTCGGGGGGTAGCGGGAGAACAGATACGCAGTATTTT	CASSSPSGGSGRTDTQYF
TRBV28	16	few	TRBJ2-3	-	TGTGCCAGCAGTCCGTGGGGGGCCCAAATCACAGATACGCAGTATTTT	CASSPWGAQITDTQYF
TRBV12-3/TRBV12-4	14	medium-sized	TRBJ2-1	-	TGTGCCAGCAGACCTACCGGGCTCGGGAATGAGCAGTTCTTC	CASRPTGLGNEQFF
TRBV2	14	-	TRBJ2-1	-	TGTGCCAGCACGTCCACCAGGGGAGGAGGGGAGCAGTTCTTC	CASTSTRGGGEQFF
TRBV27	14	medium-sized	TRBJ2-3	-	TGTGCCAGCGGCCGCGGGTCCCTTACAGATACGCAGTATTTT	CASGRGSLTDTQYF
TRBV19	15	medium-sized	TRBJ2-2	-	TGTGCCAGTAGTAGAGGTAGGACAGACACCGGGGAGCTGTTTTTT	CASSRGRTDTGELFF